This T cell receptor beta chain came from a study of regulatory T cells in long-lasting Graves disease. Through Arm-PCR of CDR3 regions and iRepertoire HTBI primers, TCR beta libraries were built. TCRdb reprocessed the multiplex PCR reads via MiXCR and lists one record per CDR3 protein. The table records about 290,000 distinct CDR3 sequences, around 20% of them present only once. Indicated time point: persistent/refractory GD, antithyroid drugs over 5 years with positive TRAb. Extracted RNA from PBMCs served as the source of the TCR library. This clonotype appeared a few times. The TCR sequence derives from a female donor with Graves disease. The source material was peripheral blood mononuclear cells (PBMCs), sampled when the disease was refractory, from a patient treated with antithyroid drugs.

The CDR3 DNA is TGCAGCGTTCAGCGGGCAGGGACAGATACGCAGTATTTT. Protein sequence: CSVQRAGTDTQYF. J is TRBJ2-3 and V is TRBV29-1; maybe TRBD2 (6 bases). Between the trimmed V and J ends, which lost 5 bases and 3 bases, there was a span of 12 bases. The CDR3 sequence is 13 residues long. CDR1 and CDR2 from the germline V gene are SQVTM and ANQGSEA.